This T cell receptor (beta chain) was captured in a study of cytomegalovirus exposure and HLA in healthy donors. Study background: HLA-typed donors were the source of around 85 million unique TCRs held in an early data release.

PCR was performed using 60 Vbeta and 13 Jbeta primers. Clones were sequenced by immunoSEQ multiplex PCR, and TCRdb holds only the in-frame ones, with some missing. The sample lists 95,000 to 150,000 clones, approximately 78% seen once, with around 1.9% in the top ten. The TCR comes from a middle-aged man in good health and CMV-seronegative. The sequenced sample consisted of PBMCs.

The CDR3 reads CASKPRSAQETQYF. CDR3 in DNA: TGTGCCAGCAAACCGCGGAGCGCCCAAGAGACCCAGTACTTC. V gene TRBV5-4 combines with J gene TRBJ2-5, with D unclear. Germline CDR1 reads SGHNT; CDR2 reads YYREEE (reference sequence). The CDR3 spans 14 residues. Trimming took 6 bases from V and 1 from J, leaving 13 bases between them.